This record concerns one T cell receptor beta chain sequence. Its antigen is undetermined. The sample contains more than one DNA sequence encoding this CDR3. Sequencing was performed with immunoSEQ multiplex PCR; in TCRdb, only in-frame clones are kept and a portion is missing. The sample gives tens of thousands of clones, about nine tenths of which show up once; roughly 4.5% is in the top ten. The entry originates in a study of T cell responses to AZD1222 COVID-19 vaccine. Regarding the study as a whole: Repertoires were collected only later (after the peak T cell response had occurred). An increase in Spike-specific TCR breadth and depth was observed after two AZD1222 doses.

CDR3 length equals 11 residues. Per the germline V gene, CDR1 is SNHLY and CDR2 is FYNNEI. Between the trimmed V and J ends, which lost 3 bases and 3 bases, there was a span of 3 bases. Sequencing was performed on peripheral blood, taken on day 0 of MenACWY control vaccination. This receptor was identified in an adult in good health. The V and J genes are TRBV2 and TRBJ2-7; D gene ambiguous. Here the CDR3 reads CASSEDYEQYF. CDR3 bases: TGTGCCAGCAGTGAGGACTACGAGCAGTACTTC.